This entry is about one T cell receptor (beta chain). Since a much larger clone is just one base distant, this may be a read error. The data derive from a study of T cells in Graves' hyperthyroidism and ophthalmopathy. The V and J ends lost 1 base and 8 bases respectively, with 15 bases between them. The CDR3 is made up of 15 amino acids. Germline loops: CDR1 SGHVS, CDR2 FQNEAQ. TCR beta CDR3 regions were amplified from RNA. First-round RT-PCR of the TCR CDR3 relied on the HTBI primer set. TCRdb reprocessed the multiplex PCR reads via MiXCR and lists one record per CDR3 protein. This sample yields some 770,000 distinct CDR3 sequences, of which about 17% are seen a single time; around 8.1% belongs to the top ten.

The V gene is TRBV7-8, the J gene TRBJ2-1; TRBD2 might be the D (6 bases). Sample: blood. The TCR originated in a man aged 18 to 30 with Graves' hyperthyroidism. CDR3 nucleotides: TGTGCCAGCAGCTTAGGAGCCGGGAGTGCGGATGAGCAGTTCTTC. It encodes CASSLGAGSADEQFF.